The T cell receptor beta chain described here comes from a study of blood T cell repertoires in COVID-19. Turning to the study itself: Acute and convalescent COVID-19 specimens originated in the United States, Italy and Spain. Sample material is recorded as cDNA or gDNA derived from T cells, B-cell-depleted T cells, or PBMCs.

Original processing notes: Using reference gene primer amplification, nucleated cell counts were estimated. Here immunoSEQ multiplex PCR was the method, and the copy in TCRdb shows in-frame clones only, minus some. V, J and clone size derive from that table, while D and trimming were established from the DNA sequence. The sample contains some 70,000 clones, about nine tenths of which appear only once. The sample taken for sequencing was peripheral blood. The receptor was derived from a middle-aged man with active COVID-19.

The CDR3 region is CASSHGQAGTNYGYTF. For the CDR3, the DNA is TGTGCCAGCTCACACGGACAGGCCGGGACGAACTATGGCTACACCTTC. The V call is TRBV18, the J call TRBJ1-2; 7 nucleotides agree with TRBD1. The CDR3 runs 16 residues. The J segment lost 2 bases and the V segment lost 4 bases, leaving 10 bases of the junction unmatched. The germline V gene encodes CDR1 KGHSH and CDR2 LQKENI.